This T cell receptor (beta chain) is drawn from a study of blood T cell repertoires in COVID-19. Study background: Samples taken during acute and convalescent COVID-19 were collected in the United States, Italy and Spain. Sample material is recorded as cDNA or gDNA derived from T cells, B-cell-depleted T cells, or PBMCs.

The authors' processing: Quantification of nucleated cells was approximated via reference gene primer amplification. Some clones are missing from TCRdb's copy, which holds only in-frame ones; the method was immunoSEQ multiplex PCR. V, J and clone size were drawn from that table, and D and trimming were deduced from the DNA. In the table there are 70,000 or so clones, more than 80% of which are singletons. Germline assignment: CDR1 SGHTA and CDR2 FQGNSA. The CDR3 runs to 13 residues. With V trimmed by 0 bases and J by 15 bases, 8 bases remained unmatched. The sequencing sample was made of peripheral blood. The chain recombines TRBV7-2 with TRBJ2-1; TRBD1 matches 7 bases. The receptor's source is a woman older than 75 with active or convalescent COVID-19. The CDR3 loop reads CASSLAVRQGVFF. CDR3 in DNA: TGTGCCAGCAGCTTAGCGGTGAGGCAGGGGGTGTTCTTC. Filled out from reference TRBV7-2 and TRBJ2-1, the complete variable domain reads GAGVSQSPSNKVTEKGKDVELRCDPISGHTALYWYRQSLGQGLEFLIYFQGNSAPDKSGLPSDRFSAERTGGSVSTLTIQRTQQEDSAVYLCASSLAVRQGVFFGPGTRLTVL.